Listed here are 6 T cell receptor beta chains from one sample, sequenced in a study of cytomegalovirus exposure and HLA in healthy donors. The PCR used 60 Vbeta and 13 Jbeta primers. Assay used: immunoSEQ multiplex PCR; TCRdb lists only in-frame clones, some missing. The sample records about 200,000 clones, about 82% being singletons. The specimen was PBMCs. The receptor set was obtained from a woman aged 50 to 60 in good health and CMV-seronegative.

The chain employs TRBV5-1 and TRBJ2-1, with D maybe TRBD1 (6 bases). The germline V gene has CDR1 SGHRS and CDR2 YFSETQ. V lost 3 bases and J lost 4, with 11 bases in between. CDR3 length: 14 amino acids. In nucleotides, the CDR3 is TGCGCCAGCAGCTCCCTCGGACAGTACAATGAGCAGTTCTTC. Its translation is CASSSLGQYNEQFF.

The chain uses TRBV29-1 and TRBJ1-1; 7 bases align to TRBD1. Germline lookup yields CDR1 SQVTM and CDR2 ANQGSEA. Trimming at V came to 7 bases and at J to 2 bases, leaving 7 bases not matched to a gene. The CDR3 is made up of 13 amino acids. CDR3: CSGAGTDNTEAFF. CDR3 sequence (DNA): TGCAGCGGGGCGGGGACAGATAACACTGAAGCTTTCTTT.

This chain links TRBV29-1 with TRBJ2-7; maybe TRBD1 (5 bases). V gave up 5 bases and J gave up 4 bases, with 12 bases separating them. This CDR3 comprises 12 residues. The V gene's germline CDR1 is SQVTM and CDR2 ANQGSEA. CDR3 region: CSVIPGAYEQYF. CDR3 nucleotides: TGCAGCGTTATCCCTGGGGCATACGAGCAGTACTTC.

V usage is TRBV14 and J usage is TRBJ1-1; possibly TRBD1 for D (6 bases). CDR1 and CDR2 from the germline V gene are SGHDN and FVKESK. CDR3 length: 15 residues. Trimming pared 2 bases from V and 0 bases from J, leaving 10 bases between. Here the CDR3 reads CASSQTGGMNTEAFF. CDR3 bases: TGTGCCAGCAGCCAAACGGGGGGCATGAACACTGAAGCTTTCTTT.

The V call is TRBV4-1, the J call TRBJ2-7, with D possibly being TRBD1 (7 bases). The V and J ends lost 4 bases and 5 bases respectively, with 12 bases between them. The length of the CDR3 is 13 residues. Germline values: CDR1 MGHRA, CDR2 YSYEKL. In nucleotides, the CDR3 is TGCGCCAGCAGCCGGCAGGGGGGTAACGAGCAGTACTTC. It codes for CASSRQGGNEQYF.

This clone was detected once. V is TRBV18 and J is TRBJ1-2; D is unclear. The length of the CDR3 is 13 residues. Germline V lookup: CDR1 KGHSH, CDR2 LQKENI. Trimming left V 5 bases short and J 5 bases short, with 12 bases between. Here the CDR3 DNA reads TGTGCCAGCTCATCCACAACAGATTATGGCTACACCTTC. This codes for CASSSTTDYGYTF.